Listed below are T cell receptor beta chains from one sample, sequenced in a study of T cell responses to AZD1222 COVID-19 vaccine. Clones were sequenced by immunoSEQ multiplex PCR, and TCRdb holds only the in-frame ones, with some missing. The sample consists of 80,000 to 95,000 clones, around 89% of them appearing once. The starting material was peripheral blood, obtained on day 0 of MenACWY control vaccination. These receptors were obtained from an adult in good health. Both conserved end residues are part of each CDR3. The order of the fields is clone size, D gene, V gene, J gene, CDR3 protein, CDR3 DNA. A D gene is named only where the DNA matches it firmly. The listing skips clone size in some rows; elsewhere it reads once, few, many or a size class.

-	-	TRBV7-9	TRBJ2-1	CASSLGSGSSSYNEQFF	TGTGCCAGCAGCTTGGGTAGCGGCTCAAGCTCCTACAATGAGCAGTTCTTC
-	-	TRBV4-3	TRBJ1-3	CASSLGLEAGNTIYF	TGCGCCAGCAGCCTTGGGCTAGAGGCTGGAAACACCATATATTTT
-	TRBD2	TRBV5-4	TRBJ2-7	CASSKTSGDSYEQYF	TGTGCCAGCAGCAAAACTAGCGGGGACTCCTACGAGCAGTACTTC
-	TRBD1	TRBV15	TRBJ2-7	CATSGGGSYEQYF	TGTGCCACCTCAGGGGGTGGTTCCTACGAGCAGTACTTC
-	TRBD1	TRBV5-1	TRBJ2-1	CASSLAGQGYEQFF	TGCGCCAGCAGCTTGGCTGGACAGGGTTACGAGCAGTTCTTC
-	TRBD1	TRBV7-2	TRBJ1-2	CASSSMTGPNYGYTF	TGTGCCAGCAGCTCGATGACAGGGCCGAACTATGGCTACACCTTC
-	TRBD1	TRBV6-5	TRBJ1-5	CASRTRTGRDQPQHF	TGTGCCAGCAGGACCCGGACAGGGCGGGATCAGCCCCAGCATTTT
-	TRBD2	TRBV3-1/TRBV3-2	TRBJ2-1	CASSQLAGGENEQFF	TGTGCCAGCAGCCAACTAGCGGGAGGGGAAAATGAGCAGTTCTTC
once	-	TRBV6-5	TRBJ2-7	CASSYSRGHEQYF	TGTGCCAGCAGTTACTCGAGAGGGCACGAGCAGTACTTC
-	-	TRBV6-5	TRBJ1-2	CASGYPWGYTF	TGTGCCAGCGGATACCCCTGGGGCTACACCTTC
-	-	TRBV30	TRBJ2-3	CAWGFADTQYF	TGTGCCTGGGGATTCGCCGATACGCAGTATTTT
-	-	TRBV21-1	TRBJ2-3	CATFTTYRGDTQYF	TGTGCCACCTTTACGACCTACCGGGGGGATACGCAGTATTTT
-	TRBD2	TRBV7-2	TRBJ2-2	CASSFTSGRAGELFF	TGTGCCAGCAGCTTCACTAGCGGGAGGGCCGGGGAGCTGTTTTTT
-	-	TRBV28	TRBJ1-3	CASSGLLSGNTIYF	TGTGCCAGCAGCGGCCTCCTCTCTGGAAACACCATATATTTT
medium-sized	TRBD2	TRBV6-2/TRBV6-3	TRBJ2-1	CASSYPTSGYNEQFF	TGTGCCAGCAGTTACCCTACTAGCGGCTACAATGAGCAGTTCTTC
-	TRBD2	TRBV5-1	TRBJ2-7	CASSEWTSGSSYEQYF	TGCGCCAGCAGCGAATGGACTAGCGGGAGCTCCTACGAGCAGTACTTC
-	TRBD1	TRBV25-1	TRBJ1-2	CASSEQGANYGYTF	TGTGCCAGCAGTGAACAGGGGGCTAACTATGGCTACACCTTC
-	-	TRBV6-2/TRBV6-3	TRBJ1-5	CASSYEGTSQPQHF	TGTGCCAGCAGTTACGAGGGAACCAGTCAGCCCCAGCATTTT
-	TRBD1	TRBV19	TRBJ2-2	CASIAGTANTGELFF	TGTGCCAGTATCGCCGGGACAGCGAACACCGGGGAGCTGTTTTTT
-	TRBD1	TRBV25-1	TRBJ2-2	CASRGQGLGELFF	TGTGCCAGCAGGGGACAGGGGTTAGGGGAGCTGTTTTTT
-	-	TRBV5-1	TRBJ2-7	CASSFPDRTTYEQYF	TGCGCCAGCAGCTTTCCCGACAGAACTACCTACGAGCAGTACTTC
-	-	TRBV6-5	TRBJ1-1	CASNLGGLNTEAFF	TGTGCCAGCAACCTCGGGGGCCTAAACACTGAAGCTTTCTTT
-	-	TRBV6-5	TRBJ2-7	CASSYRGAPPSYEQYF	TGTGCCAGCAGTTATCGAGGTGCCCCGCCCTCCTACGAGCAGTACTTC
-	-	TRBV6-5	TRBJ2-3	CASSSRDTQYF	TGTGCCAGCAGTTCACGAGATACGCAGTATTTT
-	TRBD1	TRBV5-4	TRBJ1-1	CASSRGQGARGTEAFF	TGTGCCAGCAGCCGCGGACAGGGGGCTCGGGGCACTGAAGCTTTCTTT